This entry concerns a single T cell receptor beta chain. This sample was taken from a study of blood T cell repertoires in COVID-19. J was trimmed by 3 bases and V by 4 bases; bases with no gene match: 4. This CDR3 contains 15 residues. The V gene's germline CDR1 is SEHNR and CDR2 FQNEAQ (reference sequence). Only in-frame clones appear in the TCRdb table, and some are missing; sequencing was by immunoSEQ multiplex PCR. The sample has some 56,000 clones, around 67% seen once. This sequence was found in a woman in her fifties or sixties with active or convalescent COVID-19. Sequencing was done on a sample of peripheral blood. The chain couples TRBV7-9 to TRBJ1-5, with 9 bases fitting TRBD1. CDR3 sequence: CASSSGTGTNQPQHF. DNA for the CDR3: TGTGCCAGCAGCTCCGGGACAGGGACCAATCAGCCCCAGCATTTT.